This is a list of T cell receptor beta chains from one sample in a study of T cell responses to AZD1222 COVID-19 vaccine. TCRdb's copy holds only in-frame clones and misses some; the assay was immunoSEQ multiplex PCR. The sample holds fewer than 200,000 clones, approximately 90% seen once. The sequencing here drew on peripheral blood, taken 28 days after the second AZD1222 dose. The receptors were sampled from an adult who received the AZD1222 COVID-19 vaccine. Both conserved end residues are part of each CDR3. The D gene is left open where the match is weak. The listing skips clone size in some rows; elsewhere it reads once, few, many or a size class.

d_call | clone_size | j_call | v_call | cdr3_nt | cdr3_aa
TRBD1 | once | TRBJ1-5 | TRBV2 | TGTGCCAGCCGGACAGGGCTCAATCAGCCCCAGCATTTT | CASRTGLNQPQHF
NA | NA | TRBJ1-1 | TRBV4-1 | TGCGCCAGCAGCCAAGGCCCTGTACAGAACACTGAAGCTTTCTTT | CASSQGPVQNTEAFF
TRBD1 | NA | TRBJ1-6 | TRBV7-2 | TGTGCCAGCAGCTTAGTAGGGAACAGGGGGCCTAATAATTCACCCCTCCACTTT | CASSLVGNRGPNNSPLHF
TRBD1 | NA | TRBJ2-6 | TRBV9 | TGTGCCAGCAGCCTCAGGACAGGGGGCGACTCTGGGGCCAACGTCCTGACTTTC | CASSLRTGGDSGANVLTF
TRBD1 | NA | TRBJ1-6 | TRBV2 | TGTGCCAGCAGTGAGGACAGGGGCCGCAATAATTCACCCCTCCACTTT | CASSEDRGRNNSPLHF
TRBD1 | NA | TRBJ1-4 | TRBV7-9 | TGTGCCAGCAGCGCTACTCGGGGCAGGGGGACTGAAAAACTGTTTTTT | CASSATRGRGTEKLFF
NA | NA | TRBJ1-4 | TRBV20-1 | TGCAGTGCTAGTGGGGAGGGCAGGCTGTTTTTT | CSASGEGRLFF
NA | NA | TRBJ2-6 | TRBV19 | TGTGCCAGTAGATCCCCCGGGAGCTCTGGGGCCAACGTCCTGACTTTC | CASRSPGSSGANVLTF
TRBD1 | NA | TRBJ1-6 | TRBV29-1 | TGCAGCGCTAGACAGGGAGGCGATAATTCACCCCTCCACTTT | CSARQGGDNSPLHF
TRBD2 | many | TRBJ2-1 | TRBV5-5 | TGTGCCAGCAGTAGGCGGGGGGACTCCTCCCTTAATGAGCAGTTCTTC | CASSRRGDSSLNEQFF
NA | NA | TRBJ2-2 | TRBV3-1/TRBV3-2 | TGTGCCAGCAGCCAAGGTGGACTTACAAGGAACACCGGGGAGCTGTTTTTT | CASSQGGLTRNTGELFF
NA | NA | TRBJ1-6 | TRBV6-5 | TGTGCCAGCAGCCTGGGACCGGTTAATTCACCCCTCCACTTT | CASSLGPVNSPLHF
NA | NA | TRBJ1-4 | TRBV6-1 | TGTGCCAGCGTAAACGACGGCGCTCAGAATGAAAAACTGTTTTTT | CASVNDGAQNEKLFF
NA | NA | TRBJ2-2 | TRBV27 | TGTGCCAGCAGTTTCTACGCTACAGGGATATCTAGAAACGGGGAGCTGTTTTTT | CASSFYATGISRNGELFF
NA | NA | TRBJ2-3 | TRBV15 | TGTGCCACCAGCAGGGGGGGCCCCACAGATACGCAGTATTTT | CATSRGGPTDTQYF
NA | once | TRBJ1-2 | TRBV6-2/TRBV6-3 | TGTGCCAGCAGTTACTCCGACAGAACCCTTAACTATGGCTACACCTTC | CASSYSDRTLNYGYTF
NA | NA | TRBJ2-1 | TRBV18 | TGTGCCAGCTCACCTAAACTAGACGCGGGTGAGCAGTTCTTC | CASSPKLDAGEQFF
NA | NA | TRBJ2-5 | TRBV7-3 | TGTGCCAGCAGCTTAGGCGCCTTAGCGCCTCAAGAGACCCAGTACTTC | CASSLGALAPQETQYF
NA | NA | TRBJ1-6 | TRBV4-1 | TGCGCCAGCAGCCGAGCCGGGCCTAATTCACCCCTCCACTTT | CASSRAGPNSPLHF
NA | NA | TRBJ1-4 | TRBV12-3/TRBV12-4 | TGTGCCAGCAGACCGCAGGGGTATGAAAAACTGTTTTTT | CASRPQGYEKLFF
TRBD1 | NA | TRBJ1-2 | TRBV27 | TGTGCCAGCACCTCCTCGGTAGGGGACAGGAGGAGCTACACCTTC | CASTSSVGDRRSYTF
TRBD1 | NA | TRBJ1-3 | TRBV7-2 | TGTGCCAGCAGCTTATCTCCAGGGGGGAGACGAAACACCATATATTTT | CASSLSPGGRRNTIYF
NA | NA | TRBJ2-1 | TRBV27 | TGTGCCAGCAGTTTAATAGGGACGGATGAGCAGTTCTTC | CASSLIGTDEQFF
NA | NA | TRBJ2-7 | TRBV5-6 | TGTGCCAGCAGCTTGGGGGTTATGGTCAAGTACGAGCAGTACTTC | CASSLGVMVKYEQYF
NA | NA | TRBJ1-2 | TRBV9 | TGTGCCAGCAGCCCCCAGAGGAAGGAGGGGAAGGACTATGGCTACACCTTC | CASSPQRKEGKDYGYTF
NA | NA | TRBJ1-1 | TRBV7-6 | TGTGCCAGCAGCTTAGCTACAGGGCCGGACACTGAAGCTTTCTTT | CASSLATGPDTEAFF
NA | NA | TRBJ2-5 | TRBV5-1 | TGCGCCAGCAGCCGGGGGGCGGGAGATGTAGAGACCCAGTACTTC | CASSRGAGDVETQYF
NA | NA | TRBJ2-1 | TRBV3-1/TRBV3-2 | TGTGCCAGCAGCCAAAGGCCAGGCGGCTACAATGAGCAGTTCTTC | CASSQRPGGYNEQFF
TRBD1 | NA | TRBJ2-5 | TRBV18 | TGTGCCAGCGTGACAGGGGGCTCGGAGACCCAGTACTTC | CASVTGGSETQYF
TRBD1 | NA | TRBJ1-5 | TRBV11-3 | TGTGCCAGCAGCCCCTCCTGCTTAAAGACAGGGGTGGATCAGCCCCAGCATTTT | CASSPSCLKTGVDQPQHF
TRBD2 | once | TRBJ2-3 | TRBV2 | TGTGCCAGCAGTGCCCAAAGAAGCGGGAGGGCCGGCACAGATACGCAGTATTTT | CASSAQRSGRAGTDTQYF
TRBD2 | NA | TRBJ2-1 | TRBV5-4 | TGTGCCAGCAGCTTGCAGCTTCTAGCGGGACACAATGAGCAGTTCTTC | CASSLQLLAGHNEQFF
TRBD1 | NA | TRBJ2-3 | TRBV3-1/TRBV3-2 | TGTGCCAGCAGCCAACCAATGGGTAGGACAGGGTCAACAGATACGCAGTATTTT | CASSQPMGRTGSTDTQYF
TRBD2 | NA | TRBJ2-1 | TRBV6-4 | TGTGCCAGCAGTGATTCCGGACTAGCGGGAGGGCCTAGCTCCTACAATGAGCAGTTCTTC | CASSDSGLAGGPSSYNEQFF
TRBD1 | NA | TRBJ2-1 | TRBV12-5 | TGTGCTAGTGGTTTCGGGACAGGGCTTTACAATGAGCAGTTCTTC | CASGFGTGLYNEQFF
TRBD1 | few | TRBJ1-5 | TRBV6-5 | TGTGCCAGCAGCCTACGACAGGGAGGTCAGCCCCAGCATTTT | CASSLRQGGQPQHF
NA | NA | TRBJ2-7 | TRBV30 | TGTGCCTGGAGTCTCGGGCAGTCCTACGAGCAGTACTTC | CAWSLGQSYEQYF
TRBD2 | NA | TRBJ2-5 | TRBV5-8 | TGTGCCAGCAGCTTGTTTGGGACTAGGTATCAAGAGACCCAGTACTTC | CASSLFGTRYQETQYF
NA | NA | TRBJ1-6 | TRBV6-5 | TGTGCCAGCGGATTCAGGGGTTCACCCCTCCACTTT | CASGFRGSPLHF
NA | NA | TRBJ1-1 | TRBV19 | TGTGCCATTTTCACCGGGACATCGAACACTGAAGCTTTCTTT | CAIFTGTSNTEAFF
NA | NA | TRBJ2-1 | TRBV5-1 | TGCGCCAGCAGTCTTGAACCTCGGGGCCACAATGAGCAGTTCTTC | CASSLEPRGHNEQFF
NA | NA | TRBJ1-4 | TRBV4-1 | TGCGCCAGCAGCCAAACTCGGAGTGGTAATGAAAAACTGTTTTTT | CASSQTRSGNEKLFF
TRBD1 | once | TRBJ2-7 | TRBV6-1 | TGTGCCAGCAGTGAACCGGGTGCGAGTCAGACAGGGCGCAGCTACGAGCAGTACTTC | CASSEPGASQTGRSYEQYF
NA | NA | TRBJ1-6 | TRBV25-1 | TGTGCCAGCAGTGTAACAGGGACAAGTTCACCCCTCCACTTT | CASSVTGTSSPLHF
NA | NA | TRBJ1-5 | TRBV2 | TGTGCCAGCACAGGGAGGGGCGGCAATCAGCCCCAGCATTTT | CASTGRGGNQPQHF
NA | NA | TRBJ1-1 | TRBV5-5 | TGTGCCAGCACCATAAGGTTGGTCGGGAACACTGAAGCTTTCTTT | CASTIRLVGNTEAFF